The present entry profiles one T cell receptor (beta chain) with its context. Antigen unknown. The source of the sample is a study of neoadjuvant anti-PD-1 for oral cavity cancer. PBMC libraries mostly used about 490 ng of input genomic DNA, with six replicates per sample. Libraries were prepared by immunoSEQ multiplex PCR; TCRdb keeps only in-frame clonotypes and omits some of them. Among around 13,000 clones listed, 70% to 80% were seen once. Overall study results and limits: TCR analyses covered only a few patients per response group.

Time point of the sample: after neoadjuvant nivolumab, at surgical resection. These newly diagnosed stage II-IVA oral cavity squamous cell carcinoma patients had no prior systemic or radiation treatment. Cohort: HPV-negative, locally advanced oral cavity squamous cell carcinoma patients. CDR3 length equals 15 residues. V dropped 0 bases and J dropped 3 bases, with 10 bases sitting between them. Germline V gives CDR1 SGDLS, CDR2 YYNGEE. The source material was PBMCs, sampled after nivolumab (anti-PD-1) treatment. The clonotype was recovered from a person aged 35-79 years with oral cavity squamous cell carcinoma. V usage is TRBV9 and J usage is TRBJ2-1; D perhaps matches TRBD2 (5 bases). CDR3 sequence: CASSVGPSSYNEQFF. CDR3 DNA: TGTGCCAGCAGCGTAGGACCTAGCAGCTACAATGAGCAGTTCTTC.